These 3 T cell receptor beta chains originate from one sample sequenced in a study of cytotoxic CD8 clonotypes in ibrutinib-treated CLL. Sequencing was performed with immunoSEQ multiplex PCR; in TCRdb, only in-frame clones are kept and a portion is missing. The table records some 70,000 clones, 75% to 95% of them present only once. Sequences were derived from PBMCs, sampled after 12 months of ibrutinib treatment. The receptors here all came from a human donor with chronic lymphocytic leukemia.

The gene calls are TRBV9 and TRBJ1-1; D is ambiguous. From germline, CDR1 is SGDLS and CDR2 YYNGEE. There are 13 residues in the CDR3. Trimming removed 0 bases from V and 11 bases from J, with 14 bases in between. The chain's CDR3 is CASSVEDGRSAFF. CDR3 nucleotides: TGTGCCAGCAGCGTAGAAGATGGGCGTAGTGCTTTCTTT.

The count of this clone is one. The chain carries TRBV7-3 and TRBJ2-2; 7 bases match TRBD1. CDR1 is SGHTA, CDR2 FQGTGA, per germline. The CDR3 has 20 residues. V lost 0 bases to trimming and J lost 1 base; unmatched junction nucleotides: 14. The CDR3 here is CASSLTSNDRAGVNTGELFF. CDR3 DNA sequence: TGTGCCAGCAGCTTAACGAGCAATGACAGGGCTGGGGTGAACACCGGGGAGCTGTTTTTT.

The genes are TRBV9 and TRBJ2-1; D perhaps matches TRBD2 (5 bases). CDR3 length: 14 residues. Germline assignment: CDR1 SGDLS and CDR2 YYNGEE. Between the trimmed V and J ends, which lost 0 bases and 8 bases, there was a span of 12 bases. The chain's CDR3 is CASSVATGLDEQFF. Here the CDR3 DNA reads TGTGCCAGCAGCGTAGCTACGGGGTTGGATGAGCAGTTCTTC.